What follows is one T cell receptor (beta chain) and its context. The antigen it binds to is not known. One base away there is no much larger clone; base qualities are not given. V loses 1 base of germline sequence and J loses 2 bases, and the interval between the two ends is 14 bases. Reading the germline V gene gives CDR1 KGHSH and CDR2 LQKENI. Its CDR3 holds 16 amino acids, cysteine through phenylalanine. Only the CDR3 DNA stays, 48 bases, in frame from base 1. The data belong to a study of hypomethylating agent response in myelodysplastic syndrome (dated by TCRdb to about 2021). Broadly, across the study: Patients were treated with the hypomethylating agents azacitidine (about 70% of the 11) or decitabine (3 of 11). Among the myelodysplastic syndrome patients in the cohort, several were male and 2 were female. Patients had a mean age of approximately 67 +/- 5.9 years, and a diploid cytogenetic profile was the most common. TET2 was the most frequent mutation, present in 5 of 11 patients. Complete response or hematologic improvement was achieved by six patients, and about 5 patients were classified as non-responders. Response was defined as complete response or hematologic improvement, and patients meeting neither criterion were classed as non-responders. The paper's findings and limits, for the study overall: Possible recognition of novel MDS antigens by the shared GLIPH2 clusters was not confirmed, and experimental validation of that possible recognition is needed. Novel clonotypes were found to emerge more often in responders, whereas more contracted clonotypes were observed in non-responders after treatment. The cohort was small, with only 11 patients analyzed. Age matching of healthy control donors to MDS patients was not performed, and the MDS versus healthy comparison could have been impacted by this lack of age matching. No significant change in richness, rarefaction diversity or clonality was detected after hypomethylating agent treatment, either across all patients or within response groups.

Bulk bone marrow was analyzed, and T-cell subsets were not sorted. Bone marrow from approximately ten myelodysplastic syndrome patients, collected before and after hypomethylating agent therapy, underwent immunosequencing of the TCR beta CDR3 regions. For longitudinal repertoire tracking, every patient provided one baseline bone marrow and two to three bone marrows collected at different post-treatment timepoints. Genomic DNA was extracted from whole bone marrow, and quality was checked by TapeStation, NanoDrop OneC and PicoGreen assays. Library creation used the immunoSEQ multiplex PCR assay. Survey resolution was used, with two replicates of around 200 ng each, totaling about 400 ng of DNA per sample. Using multiplex PCR primers aimed at V and J genes, the hsTCRB kit picked up rearranged TCRB sequences in genomic DNA. The CDR3 region was amplified in a first PCR of 25 to 35 cycles using the QIAGEN Multiplex PCR Kit. An approximately 8-cycle second PCR added sample barcodes and Illumina adapters to each replicate. A QuantStudio 6 together with the KAPA library quantification kit was used to quantify the pooled libraries. About 15 pM of pooled libraries were sequenced on an Illumina MiSeq with 156-cycle single-end reads and a 15-cycle index read. The paper's processing steps were these. Of around 170,000 unique clonotypes, approximately 1.7% were flagged by VDJdb annotation as previously reported viral-epitope-specific clonotypes. Raw reads were processed by the immunoSEQ Data Assistant and immunoSEQ Analyzer into normalized, annotated TCRB repertoires. Clonotypes were analyzed with the immunarch R package version 0.6.5 and BioAnalyzer. Richness was estimated after downsampling every repertoire to the clone count of the smallest repertoire. Clonotypes were sorted into expanded, contracted or novel categories with Fisher's exact tests, where novel meant the clonotype had zero frequency before treatment. Significantly changed CDR3 beta sequences were clustered with GLIPH2 using simulation_depth=1000 and kmer_min_depth=3, and CDR3s shorter than five residues were excluded. TCRdb took over this immuneACCESS table, retaining in-frame rearrangements with V and J assigned. Such tables are incomplete; in checked studies, under half of the missing clones stem from an unresolved V gene, and the remainder is unexplained. V, J and clone size were drawn from that table, and D and trimming were deduced from the DNA. In this sample the table shows about 10,000 clones, about 83% of which occur a single time. The ten largest account for 4% of the sample.

The input for sequencing was bone marrow, taken before or after starting hypomethylating agent treatment for myelodysplastic syndrome (not recorded which). The receptor chain draws on TRBV18 and TRBJ1-1; a tentative D match to TRBD1 spans 5 bases. The TCR was taken from a human donor with myelodysplastic syndrome. The base sequence is TGTGCCAGCTCACCACGTCCAGGGTCCGCTAACACTGAAGCTTTCTTT. Its coded protein is CASSPRPGSANTEAFF.